The 9 T cell receptor beta chains in this list originate from one sample, sequenced in a study of T cells in Graves' hyperthyroidism and ophthalmopathy (dated 2019 in TCRdb). Libraries were built with multiplex PCR. Instrument on record: Illumina HiSeq 2000. Amplification of TCR beta CDR3 regions was carried out from RNA transcripts. The first round of RT-PCR for the TCR CDR3 was performed with the HTBI primer set and the Qiagen OneStep RT-PCR kit. TCRdb ran its own pipeline on the public reads, namely fastp trimming at Q25 and MiXCR clone calling, and kept in-frame beta chains. Rows with a matching CDR3 protein are joined into one entry that keeps the most common DNA and genes. The sample table records about 640,000 distinct CDR3 sequences; about 15% of these occur just once. The top ten clonotypes cover around 13% of the sample. The specimen was blood. These receptors all stem from a woman in her 50s with Graves' ophthalmopathy.

This clonotype was observed a few times. The chain links TRBV27 to TRBJ1-5; no clear D. This CDR3 is built from 15 residues. V was shortened by 3 bases and J by 6 bases, with 15 bases between the two germline ends. Germline V lookup: CDR1 MNHEY, CDR2 SMNVEV (reference sequence). The CDR3, as DNA: TGTGCCAGCAGTTTCAATCGCCCCATAGGTCAGCCCCAGCATTTT. Protein product: CASSFNRPIGQPQHF.

This clonotype was counted ten times or more. The chain carries TRBV6-1 and TRBJ2-3; D not resolved. This CDR3 is 14 amino acids long. Germline V lookup: CDR1 MNHNS, CDR2 SASEGT. Trimming removed 5 bases at V and 6 bases at J, with 15 bases between. CDR3 region: CASSYEHKGDTQYF. In DNA, the CDR3 is TGTGCCAGCAGTTATGAGCATAAAGGTGATACGCAGTATTTT.

This clonotype showed up just a few times. The V and J genes are TRBV7-9 and TRBJ2-3; 11 nucleotides align to TRBD1. Germline CDR1 reads SEHNR; CDR2 reads FQNEAQ (reference sequence). This CDR3 spans 15 amino acids. Trimming at V came to 6 bases and at J to 2 bases, leaving 4 bases not matched to a gene. CDR3 residues: CASRWTGGVTDTQYF. DNA of the CDR3: TGTGCCAGCAGATGGACAGGGGGCGTCACAGATACGCAGTATTTT.

The chain has TRBV9 and TRBJ2-1, with TRBD2 matching over 11 bases. J lost 9 bases, V lost 0 bases, and 11 bases had no gene match. The CDR3 extends over 17 amino acids. The germline CDR1 and CDR2 sequences are SGDLS and YYNGEE. CDR3 nucleotide sequence: TGTGCCAGCAGCGTAGTGGGAGAACTAGCGGGAGTTAGTGAGCAGTTCTTC. The encoded protein is CASSVVGELAGVSEQFF.

This clonotype has ten or more counts. V usage is TRBV7-8 and J usage is TRBJ2-3, with no clear D. Trimming left V 3 bases short and J 4 bases short, with 11 bases between. CDR3 length: 14 amino acids. The germline V gene has CDR1 SGHVS and CDR2 FQNEAQ. CDR3 DNA sequence: TGTGCCAGCAGCTTGGGATGGAGTCCAGATACGCAGTATTTT. It specifies CASSLGWSPDTQYF.

This clonotype was found many times. The genes are TRBV5-1 and TRBJ2-3; D possibly matches TRBD1 or TRBD2 (5 bases each). The germline V gene encodes CDR1 SGHRS and CDR2 YFSETQ. Trimming took 7 bases from V and 3 from J, leaving 15 bases between them. The CDR3 contains 14 residues. The CDR3 bases are TGCGCCAGCGGGGGAGAGGGGAAGACAGATACGCAGTATTTT. Amino acid sequence: CASGGEGKTDTQYF.

This clonotype was detected a few times. CDR3 in DNA: TGTGCCAGCAGTTTATCGATGACAGGGATCTCCTACGAGCAGTACTTC. The encoded protein is CASSLSMTGISYEQYF. The chain is built from TRBV27 and TRBJ2-7, with 7 bases identical to TRBD1. The V gene end was trimmed by 0 bases and the J gene end by 0 bases; junction bases not matched to a gene: 5. The germline V gene has CDR1 MNHEY and CDR2 SMNVEV (reference sequence). CDR3 length equals 16 residues.

This chain connects TRBV14 to TRBJ2-2, with 8 bases that match TRBD1. This CDR3 region has 17 residues. V lost 3 bases to trimming and J lost 4 bases; unmatched junction nucleotides: 10. Germline V gene data show CDR1 as SGHDN and CDR2 as FVKESK. CDR3 residues: CASSHWRTGFGTGELFF. The CDR3 nucleotides are TGTGCCAGCAGCCACTGGCGGACAGGGTTTGGCACCGGGGAGCTGTTTTTT.

This clonotype was observed at least ten times. The rearrangement links TRBV14 to TRBJ2-7; D is perhaps TRBD1 (5 bases). Germline CDR1 is SGHDN and CDR2 is FVKESK. V was pared by 2 bases and J by 3 bases, with 8 bases between. This CDR3 has 13 residues. In DNA, the CDR3 is TGTGCCAGCAGCCAATGGGGCGGCTACGAGCAGTACTTC. It yields the protein CASSQWGGYEQYF.